This T cell receptor beta chain was retrieved from a study of shared clonotypes between healthy human individuals. Findings and limits, study-wide: The sharing of about 5% of naive CD4 clonotypes was seen across a handful of donors.

Regarding this clone: Its cognate antigen is unknown.

Produced via immunoSEQ multiplex PCR; TCRdb's table is partial and in-frame only. The table has a few million clones, 90% to 95% seen once; the top ten hold 0.39%. V lost 5 bases to trimming and J lost 3 bases; unmatched junction nucleotides: 2. Looked up from germline, CDR1 is MNHNS and CDR2 is SASEGT. The CDR3 is 15 residues long. Sequenced input: naive CD4+ T cells from PBMCs. Subset of the sample: CD45RA+ positively selected. The TCR originated in a man between 18 and 35 years old in good health. Some clones in this sample may be carry-over from other donors' samples. This sequence joins TRBV6-1 and TRBJ2-1; 12 bases line up with TRBD2. CDR3 DNA: TGTGCCAGCAGTCCGGGACTAGCGGGCTACAATGAGCAGTTCTTC. Its protein product is CASSPGLAGYNEQFF.